The rows below give T cell receptor beta chains drawn from one sample of a study of blood T cells in healthy people across ages. TCRdb re-derived calls from the 5' RACE reads in MiXCR, one entry per CDR3 protein. In the table there are hundreds of thousands of distinct CDR3 sequences, 25% to 30% of which are singletons. This same sample was also taken into another study, of T cells of mothers and their children.

Sample: blood. These receptors all come from a boy younger than 18 in good health. CDR3s leave out the opening cysteine and the closing phenylalanine or tryptophan.

j_gene | v_gene | CDR3aa
TRBJ1-4 | TRBV20-1 | SARDTGVSNEKLF
TRBJ2-2 | TRBV10-3 | AISRGARNTGELF
TRBJ1-4 | TRBV9 | ASSVGAGATNEKLF
TRBJ1-3 | TRBV4-1 | ASSSNQQGPISGNTIY
TRBJ2-5 | TRBV18 | ASSQETGGNRETQY
TRBJ1-2 | TRBV12-3/TRBV12-4 | ASSLSPITNYGYT
TRBJ1-1 | TRBV12-3/TRBV12-4 | ASSSSDGGSAEAF
TRBJ2-5 | TRBV5-1 | ASSLNTGFQETQY
TRBJ1-1 | TRBV5-6 | ASSTWNTEAF
TRBJ2-5 | TRBV29-1 | SVGKGLQETQY
TRBJ2-5 | TRBV5-1 | ASSEGMYQETQY
TRBJ2-5 | TRBV6-1 | ASSEAGIPRAETQY
TRBJ1-4 | TRBV7-9 | ASSEPGPPR
TRBJ2-5 | TRBV10-3 | AISDSSGETQY
TRBJ1-2 | TRBV5-1 | ASSLYHRPSVGYT
TRBJ2-1 | TRBV24-1 | ATSESSGDPSYNEQF
TRBJ2-1 | TRBV7-9 | ASSLRGGSASSYNEQF
TRBJ1-3 | TRBV15 | ATSRTYQVLGPSGDTIY
TRBJ2-2 | TRBV14 | ASSQNSYAGELF
TRBJ1-4 | TRBV29-1 | SALDLTNEKLF
TRBJ2-1 | TRBV12-3/TRBV12-4 | ASNFPSSSGGTYNEQF
TRBJ1-5 | TRBV28 | ASSFWQGGIQPQH